These 17 T cell receptor beta chains share one sample of origin, sequenced in a study of blood T cell repertoires in COVID-19. Assay: immunoSEQ multiplex PCR; the TCRdb copy retains only in-frame clones and omits some. This table has 250,000 to 300,000 clones, about 90% appearing once. The sequenced material came from peripheral blood. The receptor set was obtained from a woman aged 50 to 65 who had recovered from COVID-19.

The gene calls are TRBV30 and TRBJ2-1; no definite D call. V was pared by 3 bases and J by 8 bases, with 11 bases between. The CDR3 covers 12 residues. Germline CDR1 GTSNPN, CDR2 SVGIG (reference sequence). CDR3 amino acids: CAWSPFPDEQFF. The CDR3 nucleotides read TGTGCCTGGAGCCCCTTCCCCGATGAGCAGTTCTTC.

The chain is built from TRBV18 and TRBJ1-5, with TRBD1 matching over 7 bases. The CDR3 is 15 amino acids. CDR1 and CDR2 from the germline V gene are KGHSH and LQKENI. V dropped 3 bases and J dropped 7; count of bases not matched to a gene: 9. As DNA, the CDR3 is TGTGCCAGCTCACCCACGACAGGGACCCGGCAGCCCCAGCATTTT. Its protein product is CASSPTTGTRQPQHF.

CDR3 amino acids: CASSRGTGWAPEAFF. CDR3 bases: TGTGCCAGCAGTCGGGGGACAGGTTGGGCACCCGAAGCTTTCTTT. The chain joins TRBV6-5 to TRBJ1-1, with 8 bases lining up with TRBD1. The CDR3 has 15 amino acids. Trimming at V came to 5 bases and at J to 8 bases, leaving 13 bases not matched to a gene. Germline CDR1 reads MNHEY; CDR2 reads SVGAGI.

The gene calls are TRBV4-3 and TRBJ1-1; no definite D call. V lost 0 bases and J 5 bases, leaving 22 bases between the germline ends. The CDR3 has 18 amino acids. From germline, CDR1 is LGHNA and CDR2 YSLEER. CDR3 in DNA: TGCGCCAGCAGCCAAGATCCCTATGGCAGCTTACGCGGAACTGAAGCTTTCTTT. The encoded protein is CASSQDPYGSLRGTEAFF.

The chain employs TRBV18 and TRBJ1-2, with no clear D. The CDR3 has 15 residues. Germline V gene data show CDR1 as KGHSH and CDR2 as LQKENI. The germline V and J ends were trimmed by 2 bases and 4 bases, with 14 bases remaining between them. The CDR3 nucleotides read TGTGCCAGCTCACCAATTAGGCAGGCCACCTATGGCTACACCTTC. Residues: CASSPIRQATYGYTF.

J is TRBJ1-1 and V is TRBV7-2, with 8 bases matching TRBD1. The CDR3 has 12 residues. The germline gives CDR1 SGHTA, CDR2 FQGNSA. Unmatched junction bases numbered 0, after V lost 3 bases and J lost 6 bases. The CDR3 region has the DNA TGTGCCAGCAGCTTGACAGGGGCTGAAGCTTTCTTT. Amino acid sequence: CASSLTGAEAFF.

J is TRBJ2-7 and V is TRBV28; the match to TRBD2 covers 9 bases. Germline V gives CDR1 MDHEN, CDR2 SYDVKM. CDR3 length: 15 residues. After removal of 6 bases from V and 3 bases from J, the junction contained 9 bases not matched to a gene. The CDR3 loop is CASSPLAGPYYEQYF. CDR3 coding DNA: TGTGCCAGCAGCCCTCTAGCGGGGCCATACTACGAGCAGTACTTC.

In nucleotides, the CDR3 is TGCAGCGTTACCCAGGTAGCGAGCGCTTTCTTT. Translated: CSVTQVASAFF. The J gene is TRBJ1-1, the V gene TRBV29-1; D uncertain. This CDR3 has 11 residues. V gave up 5 bases and J gave up 11 bases, with 15 bases separating them. CDR1 SQVTM and CDR2 ANQGSEA come from the germline V gene.

This clone was detected only once. CDR3: CASSGLRSGSSYEQYF. DNA for the CDR3: TGTGCCAGCAGTGGTTTGAGGAGCGGGAGCTCCTACGAGCAGTACTTC. This chain joins TRBV6-1 and TRBJ2-7, with 8 positions matching TRBD2. Germline lookup yields CDR1 MNHNS and CDR2 SASEGT. This CDR3 region has 16 residues. J was trimmed by 0 bases and V by 4 bases; bases with no gene match: 8.

The chain is built from TRBV7-9 and TRBJ2-1; D is perhaps TRBD1 (6 bases). The CDR3 is 16 amino acids. The germline gives CDR1 SEHNR, CDR2 FQNEAQ (reference sequence). V lost 1 base to trimming and J lost 8 bases, with 18 bases between them. DNA for the CDR3: TGTGCCAGCAGCTTAGTATCGTCTAGGGGGAGTTATGAGCAGTTCTTC. Protein sequence: CASSLVSSRGSYEQFF.

The gene calls are TRBV28 and TRBJ2-7; the match to TRBD2 covers 9 bases. The ends lost 2 bases at V and 3 bases at J; junction bases unmatched: 5. Germline CDR1 reads MDHEN; CDR2 reads SYDVKM. CDR3 size: 15 residues. The CDR3 spells CASSLGAGGYYEQYF. DNA of the CDR3: TGTGCCAGCAGTTTAGGTGCGGGAGGGTACTACGAGCAGTACTTC.

CDR3 sequence (DNA): TGTGCTAGTGGTTTGGCCATAGCGGGGGTCCCCTCCTACGAGCAGTACTTC. This translates into CASGLAIAGVPSYEQYF. This chain connects TRBV12-5 to TRBJ2-7; 9 nucleotides match TRBD2. CDR3 length: 17 amino acids. CDR1 LGHNT and CDR2 FRNRAP come from the germline V gene. V shed 1 base and J 0 bases; nucleotides not matched to a gene: 7.

In this sample, this clone turned up a few times. This chain links TRBV18 with TRBJ2-7; no definite D call. Germline CDR1 reads KGHSH; CDR2 reads LQKENI. The germline V and J ends were trimmed by 3 bases and 6 bases, with 12 bases remaining between them. CDR3 length: 13 amino acids. The CDR3 is CASSPRQSGEQYF. In DNA, the CDR3 is TGTGCCAGCTCACCTCGACAAAGTGGCGAGCAGTACTTC.

The chain carries TRBV9 and TRBJ2-7, with 8 bases fitting TRBD2. The V gene's germline CDR1 is SGDLS and CDR2 YYNGEE. The V segment lost 3 bases and the J segment 6 bases; nucleotides outside the gene matches: 8. CDR3 length: 14 residues. CDR3 sequence: CASSDNGRAGEQYF. DNA of the CDR3: TGTGCCAGCAGCGATAACGGGAGGGCCGGCGAGCAGTACTTC.

This clone appeared once. The J gene is TRBJ2-7, the V gene TRBV6-5; 10 nucleotides match TRBD1. J lost 4 bases, V lost 4 bases, and 10 bases had no gene match. The CDR3 spans 16 residues. The germline CDR1 and CDR2 sequences are MNHEY and SVGAGI. The chain's CDR3 is CASSSSPGQGTYEQYF. CDR3 nucleotides: TGTGCCAGCAGTTCTTCCCCGGGACAGGGGACATACGAGCAGTACTTC.

J is TRBJ1-4 and V is TRBV30; no firm D call. Germline V lookup: CDR1 GTSNPN, CDR2 SVGIG (reference sequence). V gave up 4 bases and J gave up 8 bases, with 14 bases separating them. CDR3 length equals 13 residues. The CDR3 here is CAWTGRFREKLFF. In DNA form, the CDR3 reads TGTGCCTGGACAGGCAGGTTTAGAGAAAAACTGTTTTTT.

The V and J genes are TRBV4-1 and TRBJ1-2, with 7 bases fitting TRBD1. V lost 3 bases to trimming and J lost 8 bases; unmatched junction nucleotides: 9. The germline gives CDR1 MGHRA, CDR2 YSYEKL. CDR3 length: 14 residues. CDR3 in DNA: TGCGCCAGCAGCCAGAGATACAGGGGCCGGGGCTACACCTTC. Encoded protein: CASSQRYRGRGYTF.